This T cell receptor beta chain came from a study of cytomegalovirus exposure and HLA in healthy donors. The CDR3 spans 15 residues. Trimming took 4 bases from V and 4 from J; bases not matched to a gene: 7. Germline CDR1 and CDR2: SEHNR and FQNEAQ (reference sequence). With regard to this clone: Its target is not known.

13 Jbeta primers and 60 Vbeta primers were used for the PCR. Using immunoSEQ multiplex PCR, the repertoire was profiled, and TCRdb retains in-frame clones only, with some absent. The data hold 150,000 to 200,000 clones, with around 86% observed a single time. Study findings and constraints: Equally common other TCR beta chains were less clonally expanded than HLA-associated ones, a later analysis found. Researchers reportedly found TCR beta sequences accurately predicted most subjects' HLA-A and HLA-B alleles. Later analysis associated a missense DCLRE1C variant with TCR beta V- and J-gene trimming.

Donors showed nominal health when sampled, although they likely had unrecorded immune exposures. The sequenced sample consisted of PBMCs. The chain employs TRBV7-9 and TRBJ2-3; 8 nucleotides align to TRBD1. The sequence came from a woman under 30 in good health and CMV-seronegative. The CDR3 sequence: CASSSTRGQADTQYF. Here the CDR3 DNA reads TGTGCCAGCAGCTCCACCAGGGGGCAGGCAGATACGCAGTATTTT. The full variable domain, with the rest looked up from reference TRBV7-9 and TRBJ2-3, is DTGVSQNPRHKITKRGQNVTFRCDPISEHNRLYWYRQTLGQGPEFLTYFQNEAQLEKSRLLSDRFSAERPKGSFSTLEIQRTEQGDSAMYLCASSSTRGQADTQYFGPGTRLTVL.